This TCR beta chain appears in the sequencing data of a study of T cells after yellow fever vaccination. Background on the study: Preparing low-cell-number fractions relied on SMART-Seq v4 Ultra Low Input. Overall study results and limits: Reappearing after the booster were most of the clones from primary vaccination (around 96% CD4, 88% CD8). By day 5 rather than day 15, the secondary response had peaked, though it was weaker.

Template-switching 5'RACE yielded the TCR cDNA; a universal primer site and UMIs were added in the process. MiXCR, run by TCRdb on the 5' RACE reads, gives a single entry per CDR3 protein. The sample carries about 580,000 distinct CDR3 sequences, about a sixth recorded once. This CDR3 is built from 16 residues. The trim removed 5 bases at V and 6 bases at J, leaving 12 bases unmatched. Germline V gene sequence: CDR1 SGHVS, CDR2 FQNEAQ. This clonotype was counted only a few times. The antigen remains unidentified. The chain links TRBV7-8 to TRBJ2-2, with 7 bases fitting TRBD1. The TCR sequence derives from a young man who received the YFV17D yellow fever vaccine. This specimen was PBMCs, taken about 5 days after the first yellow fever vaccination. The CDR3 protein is CASSLPTVRGPGELFF. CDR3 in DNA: TGTGCCAGCAGCCTTCCGACAGTGAGGGGGCCCGGGGAGCTGTTTTTT.